These T cell receptor beta chains were read from a single sample in a study of T cell repertoires in cytomegalovirus infection. These TCRs are of unknown antigen specificity. TCRdb itself ran the reads through MiXCR, one entry per CDR3 protein. The sample holds 900,000 to 950,000 distinct CDR3 sequences; roughly 31% are singletons and the top ten take over 12%. The sample here was cultured CD8+ T cells from PBMCs, taken from culture after CMV antigen stimulation. Receptors originate from a human donor in good health (CMV status not recorded). Some clones in this sample may be carry-over from other donors' samples. CDR3s include the opening cysteine and the closing phenylalanine or tryptophan. The D gene is left open where the match is weak. Clone sizes are given selectively: once, few, many, or a class where the clone is expanded.

D gene,V gene,J gene,clone size,CDR3 DNA,CDR3 protein
NA,TRBV7-2,TRBJ1-3,many,TGTGCCAGCAGCTTAGGTTCAGGGATTGGAAACACCATATATTTT,CASSLGSGIGNTIYF
TRBD1,TRBV13,TRBJ1-1,few,TGTGCCAGCAGCGGACGACAGGGTTGGAAGGGCACTGAAGCTTTCTTT,CASSGRQGWKGTEAFF
NA,TRBV14,TRBJ1-2,NA,TGTGCCAGCAGCCAAGTGACTGGGAGCTATGGCTACACCTTC,CASSQVTGSYGYTF
NA,TRBV7-6,TRBJ1-4,many,TGTGCCAGCAGCCAAGGGACCGGGACTAAAGGACTGTTTTTT,CASSQGTGTKGLFF
NA,TRBV9,TRBJ1-6,NA,TGTGCCAGCAGTGATCCCGGGACACTCCATTCACCCCTCCACTTT,CASSDPGTLHSPLHF
NA,TRBV28,TRBJ1-1,NA,TGTGCCAGCAGCAATAGTTACACTGAAGCTTTCTTT,CASSNSYTEAFF
TRBD1,TRBV7-2,TRBJ1-2,many,TGTGCCAGCAGCTTTAGGACAGGGGAGGGCTACACCTTC,CASSFRTGEGYTF
NA,TRBV7-2,TRBJ1-5,many,TGTGCCAGCAGCTTAACATCACAGGGCTACAATCAGCCCCAGCATTTT,CASSLTSQGYNQPQHF
NA,TRBV5-4,TRBJ1-2,NA,TGTGCCAGCAGCTTGGACCGGGACACGACGTTCTATGGCTACACCTTC,CASSLDRDTTFYGYTF
NA,TRBV28,TRBJ1-6,many,TGTGCCAGCAGTTTAAACAGAGGGAATTCACCCCTCCACTTT,CASSLNRGNSPLHF
TRBD1,TRBV7-6,TRBJ2-2,many,TGTGCCAGCAGCCCACAGGGGGCGCCGGTCACCGGGGAGCTGTTTTTT,CASSPQGAPVTGELFF
NA,TRBV6-1,TRBJ2-7,few,TGTGCCAGCAGTGAATTTGAGACAGGGACTTCCTACGAGCAGTACTTC,CASSEFETGTSYEQYF
NA,TRBV19,TRBJ2-7,NA,TGTGCCAGTAGTGAAGGATTGGACTACGAGCAGTACTTC,CASSEGLDYEQYF
NA,TRBV6-5,TRBJ2-2,few,TGTGCCAGCAGTTACTCGGATACAGGGCTTGTGACCGGGGAGCTGTTTTTT,CASSYSDTGLVTGELFF
TRBD2,TRBV10-2,TRBJ2-3,NA,TGCGCCAGCAGTGAGTCGGGGACTAGCGGGGGAGGTACGCAGTATTTT,CASSESGTSGGGTQYF
NA,TRBV5-1,TRBJ2-7,NA,TGCGCCAGCAGCTTCTTACTGGCACCCCGAATCGACGAGCAGTACTTC,CASSFLLAPRIDEQYF
TRBD1,TRBV7-8,TRBJ1-1,NA,TGTGCCAGCAGCCCGACAGGGACGGGCACTGAAGCTTTCTTT,CASSPTGTGTEAFF
TRBD1,TRBV7-8,TRBJ1-1,many,TGTGCCAGCAGCCCCGGGGGGACAGGGCTTCTTATCATTGAAGCTTTCTTT,CASSPGGTGLLIIEAFF
TRBD1,TRBV27,TRBJ1-3,few,TGTGCCAGCAGTGACAGGGTTGGAAACACCATATATTTT,CASSDRVGNTIYF
NA,TRBV12-3/TRBV12-4,TRBJ2-7,NA,TGTGCCAGCAGCGGGGACCGGCAGTACTTC,CASSGDRQYF
NA,TRBV12-3/TRBV12-4,TRBJ1-2,many,TGTGCCAGCAGTTTTATTTTGGATGAACCGGGGTACTACGGCTACACCTTC,CASSFILDEPGYYGYTF
TRBD2,TRBV9,TRBJ2-3,NA,TGTGCCAGCAGCGTATCCCCCACAATGGCGGGGGGTGCAGATACGCAGTATTTT,CASSVSPTMAGGADTQYF
NA,TRBV12-5,TRBJ2-1,NA,TGTGCTAGTGGTCCCGGGACCGCGTCAATCTACAATGAGCAGTTCTTC,CASGPGTASIYNEQFF
TRBD1,TRBV11-2,TRBJ1-4,few,TGTGCCAGCAGCCTGGGACAGTATGAAAAACTGTTTTTT,CASSLGQYEKLFF
NA,TRBV4-2,TRBJ2-3,NA,TGTGCCAGCAGCCAAAGGAACACAGGGCGCCGAACAGATACGCAGTATTTT,CASSQRNTGRRTDTQYF
NA,TRBV19,TRBJ1-5,NA,TGTGCCAGTAGTATAGCAACCGGGACTCTCAATCAGCCCCAGCATTTT,CASSIATGTLNQPQHF
TRBD2,TRBV20-1,TRBJ2-1,NA,TGCAGTGCGGGCGGGGGGGGACAAATGTACAATGAGCAGTTCTTC,CSAGGGGQMYNEQFF
TRBD1,TRBV7-9,TRBJ1-2,many,TGTGCCAGCAGCTTAGCCGGGACAGGGTATGGCTACACCTTC,CASSLAGTGYGYTF
TRBD1,TRBV6-1,TRBJ2-5,many,TGTGCCAGCTCAACAGGGGGCTACCAAGAGACCCAGTACTTC,CASSTGGYQETQYF
TRBD2,TRBV7-9,TRBJ2-1,few,TGTGCCAGTCGGGGGGTGTCCTACAATGAGCAGTTCTTC,CASRGVSYNEQFF
NA,TRBV28,TRBJ2-5,NA,TGTGCCAGCACCCGCGGGTGGGGAGGACAAGAGACCCAGTACTTC,CASTRGWGGQETQYF
NA,TRBV10-3,TRBJ2-6,NA,TGTGCCATCAGAACTGGGACGGCGAGCTCTGGGGCCAACGTCCTGACTTTC,CAIRTGTASSGANVLTF
NA,TRBV6-5,TRBJ2-5,few,TGTGCCAGCAGGAGGGACAAGGAGACCCAGTACTTC,CASRRDKETQYF
NA,TRBV9,TRBJ1-1,NA,TGTGCCAGCAGCGTAGACCGAGAGGGGGCTGAAGCTTTCTTT,CASSVDREGAEAFF
NA,TRBV19,TRBJ1-1,NA,TGTGCCAGTAGTATAGGTTCTAATCCTTCTGGGACCTATGAAGCTTTCTTT,CASSIGSNPSGTYEAFF
NA,TRBV7-2,TRBJ1-6,many,TGTGCCAGCAGCTCCACAGGGTTCAGTTCACCCCTCCACTTT,CASSSTGFSSPLHF
TRBD1,TRBV3-1,TRBJ1-1,few,TGTGCCAGCAGCGCGGACAGGGGGTTTAAGGTTCCCACTGAAGCTTTCTTT,CASSADRGFKVPTEAFF
NA,TRBV11-2,TRBJ1-1,NA,TGTGCCAGCAGCTCAATCACTGGACGTGAGACTGAAGCTTTCTTT,CASSSITGRETEAFF
NA,TRBV6-6,TRBJ2-7,NA,TGTGCCAGCAGTTACTCAGGGGGGCTAGACGAGCAGTACTTC,CASSYSGGLDEQYF
NA,TRBV6-6,TRBJ2-7,many,TGTGCCAGCAGTTACTCGAGACCCCAGCGCTACGAGCAGTACTTC,CASSYSRPQRYEQYF
TRBD2,TRBV19,TRBJ2-3,NA,TGTGCCAGTAGTATGGGGCTAGCGGGGGGCACAGATACGCAGTATTTT,CASSMGLAGGTDTQYF